This is a list of T cell receptor beta chains from one sample in a study of vaccination and CD4 T cells after COVID-19. MiXCR, applied by TCRdb to the PCR reads, yields one record per CDR3 protein. Among approximately 13,000 distinct CDR3 sequences, approximately 75% were seen once, and the ten largest hold roughly 28%. Their recognized antigens are unknown. Specimen: CD4+ T cells from blood, cultured in vitro. The receptors stem from a human donor who had recovered from COVID-19. Each CDR3 is given with its conserved first and last residue.

j_gene	v_gene	CDR3aa
TRBJ2-1	TRBV6-1	CASSAGLAGPASNEQFF
TRBJ2-5	TRBV15	CATSRGGRSGQETQYF
TRBJ2-2	TRBV6-1	CASNTGGSGTGELFF
TRBJ1-6	TRBV6-1	CASSKTGSSSPLHF
TRBJ1-5	TRBV27	CASSLWGGIQQPQHF
TRBJ1-2	TRBV4-3	CASSQDRGHGYTF
TRBJ1-5	TRBV28	CASSRAGTASNQPQHF
TRBJ2-5	TRBV12-3/TRBV12-4	CASSRSTRGLFIETQYF
TRBJ2-2	TRBV24-1	CATSDSPTGELFF
TRBJ1-2	TRBV7-4	CASSPRDKYYGYTF
TRBJ1-5	TRBV28	CASSPGTGVGNQPQHF
TRBJ1-2	TRBV20-1	CSASLGQGVGYTF